This TCR beta chain originates from a study of neurological immune-mediated disorders. This clonotype occurred many times. The unsorted libraries were made from 2 million PBMCs kept at -80 C. The CDR3 sequence is 11 residues long. In germline, CDR1 is MNHNY, CDR2 SVGAGI (reference sequence). V lost 11 bases and J lost 4, with 11 bases in between. TCRdb re-called the 5' RACE reads through MiXCR, storing one row per CDR3 protein. The data show under 70,000 distinct CDR3 sequences, roughly 5% seen once. The source is a woman in her thirties with multiple sclerosis. Specimen: PBMCs. The J gene is TRBJ1-1, the V gene TRBV6-6; D may be TRBD1 (5 bases). CDR3 in amino acids: CAAWGGTEAFF. The CDR3 nucleotides are TGTGCCGCATGGGGGGGCACTGAAGCTTTCTTT.